This TCR beta chain was sequenced in a study of vaccination effects on CD4 cells after COVID-19 (dated by TCRdb to between 2021 and 2022). In terms of the full investigation: Two doses of either the BNT162b2 or the mRNA-1273 mRNA SARS-CoV-2 vaccine were administered to participants. In the study, cultures from other donors were sequenced using the Oncomine TCR Beta short-read assay on an Illumina iSeq 100. The full study included some eleven COVID-19 convalescent patients and a few SARS-CoV-2-naive healthy vaccine recipients. SARS-CoV-2 spike-specific CD4+ TCR repertoires were compared before and after mRNA vaccination in COVID-19 convalescent patients and in infection-naive vaccine recipients.

In the ViraFEST assay, PBMC were stimulated with viral peptide pools, and antigen-specific CD4+ T cell clonotypes were then identified by expansion using TCR sequencing. After around eleven days of culture, CD4+ T cells were isolated with the EasySep CD4+ T cell isolation kit. The absence of prior SARS-CoV-2 infection in healthy vaccine recipients was confirmed by negative nucleocapsid antibodies before and after vaccination. Each well held around 2 million PBMC cultured in IMDM containing approximately 5% human AB serum, about 10 IU/ml IL-2 and gentamicin, along with roughly 10 ug/ml peptides. On days 3 and 7, half of the culture medium was replaced with fresh IL-2-containing medium. Each peptide stimulation condition was cultured in triplicate wells unless otherwise noted. PBMC were separated from whole blood using Ficoll-Paque Plus gradient centrifugation and were then either cryopreserved at -140C or used fresh. The overlapping peptide pools covered the spike proteins of SARS-CoV-2 and of the common cold coronaviruses HCoV-NL63, HCoV-OC43 and HCoV-229E. Genomic DNA was extracted from cultured CD4+ T cells with the QIAamp micro DNA kit.

The method was the immunoSEQ multiplex PCR assay. TCR beta CDR3 sequencing was performed on DNA from the cultured, isolated CD4+ T cells. In the original analysis: Non-productive TCR sequences were discarded, and reads were trimmed to the CDR3 region, with only CDR3s of 7 or more amino acids retained. The MANAFEST web app was used to identify antigen-specific clonotypes by comparing expansion in peptide wells with expansion in reference cultures. For clones to be considered positive, expansion at FDR<0.05 versus reference and all other wells, an odds ratio above 5, and a frequency above 0.1% in two replicate wells were required. Clonotypes significantly expanded in SARS-CoV-2 spike wells and in at least one common cold coronavirus spike condition were defined as cross-reactive. CDR3 similarity was assessed by Levenshtein distance with the stringdist R package, and unrooted trees were built with ape in R 3.6.1. This immuneACCESS table, as held by TCRdb, lists in-frame sequences with V and J called but not all clones. Of the missing ones, under half trace to an unresolved V gene in checked studies; the others have no known cause. V and J calls and clone size are as listed in that table; D and trimming were resolved from the DNA. In this sample the table shows 77,000 or so clones, about 78% of which occur a single time. The ten top clones hold approximately 10% of the sample.

As regards this clone: Its antigen is currently not known. The sample holds no much larger clone one base away, and base qualities are not on file.

For CDR1 and CDR2, the germline V gene lists SGHRS and YFSETQ. Between the V and J ends, shortened by 0 bases and 9 bases respectively, the junction contains 10 bases. Including the terminal cysteine and phenylalanine, the CDR3 comprises 14 residues. Just the 42-base CDR3 DNA is kept, in frame starting at base 1. Points the paper makes about the study in general: Only a small number of convalescent patients were included, and no early post-infection timepoints were available, which limited the study. Marked clonal contraction was observed in both infection-induced and vaccine-induced clones at late post-vaccination timepoints, consistent with waning T cell responses. In healthy vaccine recipients, vaccine-induced clones were almost all SARS-CoV-2 mono-reactive, with only 1 of 255 being cross-reactive with common cold coronaviruses.

The receptor comes from a human donor who received a COVID-19 vaccine. This specimen consisted of CD4+ T cells from PBMCs cultured with SARS-CoV-2 spike peptides, obtained before COVID-19 vaccination. Explained via the paper, the cell subset or site label denotes: SARS-CoV-2 spike overlapping peptide pool stimulation. The chain employs TRBV5-1 and TRBJ1-6; the D gene is perhaps TRBD1, from 6 matching bases. The CDR3 sequence is CASSLGQDGSPLHF. DNA sequence: TGCGCCAGCAGCTTGGGACAGGATGGTTCACCCCTCCACTTT.